This is a list of T cell receptor beta chains from one sample in a study of human T cells and chemical hapten exposure. A single record per CDR3 protein comes from TCRdb applying MiXCR to the RACE reads. The sample lists 70,000 or so distinct CDR3 sequences, over 8.5% occurring once. Sample: whole blood, taken in connection with sensitization to the hapten diphenylcyclopropenone (DPC). Receptor source: a woman between 45 and 60 years old with alopecia areata. Some clones in this sample may be carry-over from other donors' samples. The CDR3 runs from the conserved cysteine through the conserved F or W. A D gene is named only where the DNA matches it firmly. Some rows have no size entry. The others give once, few or many, or a class for an expanded clone.

CDR3 length: 16
J gene: TRBJ2-3
D gene: TRBD1
clone size: NA
V gene: TRBV18
CDR3 protein: CASSPGRGQGTDTQYF
CDR3 DNA: TGTGCCAGCTCACCAGGCCGGGGACAGGGCACAGATACGCAGTATTTT

CDR3 length: 14
J gene: TRBJ1-1
D gene: TRBD1
clone size: many
V gene: TRBV5-5
CDR3 protein: CASSWRDREAEAFF
CDR3 DNA: TGTGCCAGCAGCTGGAGAGACAGGGAAGCTGAAGCTTTCTTT

CDR3 length: 15
J gene: TRBJ2-1
D gene: NA
clone size: NA
V gene: TRBV7-9
CDR3 protein: CASSLNGEAYNEQFF
CDR3 DNA: TGTGCCAGCAGCTTAAACGGGGAGGCCTACAATGAGCAGTTCTTC

CDR3 length: 13
J gene: TRBJ1-5
D gene: NA
clone size: NA
V gene: TRBV18
CDR3 protein: CASSPRDNLPQHF
CDR3 DNA: TGTGCCAGCTCACCCCGGGACAATCTGCCCCAGCATTTT

CDR3 length: 13
J gene: TRBJ1-1
D gene: NA
clone size: many
V gene: TRBV11-2
CDR3 protein: CASLQTMNTEAFF
CDR3 DNA: TGTGCCAGCCTACAAACAATGAACACTGAAGCTTTCTTT

CDR3 length: 12
J gene: TRBJ2-5
D gene: NA
clone size: few
V gene: TRBV29-1
CDR3 protein: CSVDRAQETQYF
CDR3 DNA: TGCAGCGTGGACAGAGCGCAAGAGACCCAGTACTTC

CDR3 length: 17
J gene: TRBJ1-1
D gene: NA
clone size: NA
V gene: TRBV4-2
CDR3 protein: CASSQALSVAGGTEAFF
CDR3 DNA: TGTGCCAGCAGCCAAGCTTTGTCTGTGGCCGGGGGCACTGAAGCTTTCTTT

CDR3 length: 15
J gene: TRBJ2-6
D gene: NA
clone size: NA
V gene: TRBV28
CDR3 protein: CASSRRISGANVLTF
CDR3 DNA: TGTGCCAGCAGTCGCCGGATTTCTGGGGCCAACGTCCTGACTTTC

CDR3 length: 16
J gene: TRBJ1-5
D gene: NA
clone size: NA
V gene: TRBV12-3/TRBV12-4
CDR3 protein: CASSAPAAGLNQPQHF
CDR3 DNA: TGTGCCAGCAGTGCCCCCGCGGCAGGCCTGAATCAGCCCCAGCATTTT

CDR3 length: 15
J gene: TRBJ2-5
D gene: NA
clone size: few
V gene: TRBV5-1
CDR3 protein: CASSLGMGFQETQYF
CDR3 DNA: TGCGCCAGCAGCTTGGGGATGGGGTTCCAAGAGACCCAGTACTTC

CDR3 length: 17
J gene: TRBJ2-1
D gene: NA
clone size: NA
V gene: TRBV4-1
CDR3 protein: CASSQDTSLVMNNEQFF
CDR3 DNA: TGCGCCAGCAGCCAAGATACTAGCCTAGTAATGAACAATGAGCAGTTCTTC

CDR3 length: 14
J gene: TRBJ1-5
D gene: NA
clone size: many
V gene: TRBV12-3/TRBV12-4
CDR3 protein: CASSLADALQPQHF
CDR3 DNA: TGTGCCAGCAGTCTCGCGGACGCCCTTCAGCCCCAGCATTTT

CDR3 length: 16
J gene: TRBJ1-4
D gene: NA
clone size: few
V gene: TRBV6-5
CDR3 protein: CASSYDRVATNEKLFF
CDR3 DNA: TGTGCCAGCAGTTACGACAGAGTTGCAACTAATGAAAAACTGTTTTTT

CDR3 length: 15
J gene: TRBJ1-2
D gene: NA
clone size: NA
V gene: TRBV9
CDR3 protein: CASSGRQDLNYGYTF
CDR3 DNA: TGTGCCAGCAGCGGACGACAAGACTTGAACTATGGCTACACCTTC

CDR3 length: 16
J gene: TRBJ2-3
D gene: TRBD2
clone size: many
V gene: TRBV11-2
CDR3 protein: CASSLDLAGEWDTQYF
CDR3 DNA: TGTGCCAGCAGCTTAGATCTAGCGGGAGAATGGGATACGCAGTATTTT

CDR3 length: 13
J gene: TRBJ1-1
D gene: NA
clone size: many
V gene: TRBV7-6
CDR3 protein: CASSSFENTEAFF
CDR3 DNA: TGTGCCAGCAGCTCCTTTGAAAACACTGAAGCTTTCTTT

CDR3 length: 15
J gene: TRBJ2-3
D gene: TRBD2
clone size: NA
V gene: TRBV19
CDR3 protein: CASSSGGSGTDTQYF
CDR3 DNA: TGTGCCAGTAGTAGCGGGGGATCCGGCACAGATACGCAGTATTTT

CDR3 length: 12
J gene: TRBJ2-7
D gene: NA
clone size: many
V gene: TRBV6-5
CDR3 protein: CASSPRGGGQYF
CDR3 DNA: TGTGCCAGCAGTCCCCGAGGGGGTGGGCAGTACTTC

CDR3 length: 14
J gene: TRBJ1-1
D gene: NA
clone size: many
V gene: TRBV6-5
CDR3 protein: CASRGMSGNTEAFF
CDR3 DNA: TGTGCCAGCAGAGGTATGTCGGGGAACACTGAAGCTTTCTTT

CDR3 length: 13
J gene: TRBJ1-5
D gene: NA
clone size: NA
V gene: TRBV14
CDR3 protein: CASSRDPNQPQHF
CDR3 DNA: TGTGCCAGCAGCCGGGACCCCAATCAGCCCCAGCATTTT

CDR3 length: 13
J gene: TRBJ1-6
D gene: NA
clone size: many
V gene: TRBV28
CDR3 protein: CASKPGGSSPLHF
CDR3 DNA: TGTGCCAGCAAGCCCGGGGGGAGTTCACCCCTCCACTTT

CDR3 length: 14
J gene: TRBJ2-3
D gene: NA
clone size: NA
V gene: TRBV5-1
CDR3 protein: CASSLMEQLDTQYF
CDR3 DNA: TGCGCCAGCAGCTTGATGGAGCAGCTGGATACGCAGTATTTT

CDR3 length: 15
J gene: TRBJ1-4
D gene: NA
clone size: NA
V gene: TRBV7-2
CDR3 protein: CASSLTGSTNEKLFF
CDR3 DNA: TGTGCCAGCAGCCTTACAGGTTCCACTAATGAAAAACTGTTTTTT

CDR3 length: 13
J gene: TRBJ1-2
D gene: NA
clone size: many
V gene: TRBV6-5
CDR3 protein: CASSQTEVYGYTF
CDR3 DNA: TGTGCCAGCAGCCAAACTGAGGTCTACGGCTACACCTTC

CDR3 length: 12
J gene: TRBJ1-6
D gene: NA
clone size: many
V gene: TRBV6-6
CDR3 protein: CASSPASSPLHF
CDR3 DNA: TGTGCCAGCAGTCCCGCCAGTTCACCCCTCCACTTT

CDR3 length: 14
J gene: TRBJ1-2
D gene: NA
clone size: many
V gene: TRBV18
CDR3 protein: CASSPPGPRQGYTF
CDR3 DNA: TGTGCCAGCTCACCACCGGGCCCAAGGCAAGGCTACACCTTC

CDR3 length: 16
J gene: TRBJ1-2
D gene: NA
clone size: few
V gene: TRBV29-1
CDR3 protein: CSVRKGPGDTNYGYTF
CDR3 DNA: TGCAGCGTTCGAAAGGGGCCAGGAGATACTAACTATGGCTACACCTTC

CDR3 length: 12
J gene: TRBJ2-7
D gene: TRBD2
clone size: many
V gene: TRBV3-1
CDR3 protein: CASSLGLNEQYF
CDR3 DNA: TGTGCCAGCAGCCTGGGACTAAACGAGCAGTACTTC

CDR3 length: 15
J gene: TRBJ1-5
D gene: NA
clone size: few
V gene: TRBV4-2
CDR3 protein: CASSQDEGSNQPQHF
CDR3 DNA: TGTGCCAGCAGCCAAGATGAGGGGAGCAATCAGCCCCAGCATTTT

CDR3 length: 15
J gene: TRBJ2-3
D gene: TRBD2
clone size: few
V gene: TRBV20-1
CDR3 protein: CSASFSGRGEDTQYF
CDR3 DNA: TGCAGTGCTAGTTTTAGCGGGAGAGGAGAAGATACGCAGTATTTT

CDR3 length: 11
J gene: TRBJ2-7
D gene: NA
clone size: NA
V gene: TRBV28
CDR3 protein: CVVGSSYEQYF
CDR3 DNA: TGTGTCGTCGGGAGCTCCTACGAGCAGTACTTC

CDR3 length: 18
J gene: TRBJ2-3
D gene: TRBD2
clone size: many
V gene: TRBV29-1
CDR3 protein: CSVDPWTSGGIGRNTQYF
CDR3 DNA: TGCAGCGTCGACCCCTGGACTAGCGGGGGGATAGGGAGGAATACGCAGTATTTT

CDR3 length: 16
J gene: TRBJ2-1
D gene: TRBD2
clone size: many
V gene: TRBV27
CDR3 protein: CASSRSLAEAYNEQFF
CDR3 DNA: TGTGCCAGCAGTCGCTCCCTAGCGGAGGCTTACAATGAGCAGTTCTTC

CDR3 length: 15
J gene: TRBJ2-6
D gene: NA
clone size: many
V gene: TRBV3-1
CDR3 protein: CASSQDASGANVLTF
CDR3 DNA: TGTGCCAGCAGCCAAGACGCCTCTGGGGCCAACGTCCTGACTTTC

CDR3 length: 11
J gene: TRBJ2-4
D gene: NA
clone size: few
V gene: TRBV28
CDR3 protein: CASSLARHMYF
CDR3 DNA: TGTGCCAGCAGTTTAGCTAGACACATGTACTTC

CDR3 length: 14
J gene: TRBJ2-5
D gene: TRBD2
clone size: many
V gene: TRBV11-2
CDR3 protein: CASSLTGGAETQYF
CDR3 DNA: TGTGCCAGCAGCTTAACGGGAGGTGCTGAGACCCAGTACTTC

CDR3 length: 13
J gene: TRBJ1-2
D gene: TRBD1
clone size: many
V gene: TRBV28
CDR3 protein: CASSLRQGGGYTF
CDR3 DNA: TGTGCCAGCAGTTTAAGACAGGGTGGTGGCTACACCTTC

CDR3 length: 15
J gene: TRBJ2-2
D gene: NA
clone size: few
V gene: TRBV6-2/TRBV6-3
CDR3 protein: CASSSRDKNTGELFF
CDR3 DNA: TGTGCCAGCAGTAGCCGGGACAAGAACACCGGGGAGCTGTTTTTT

CDR3 length: 18
J gene: TRBJ2-1
D gene: TRBD1
clone size: many
V gene: TRBV3-1
CDR3 protein: CASSSKRGRGQGNNEQFF
CDR3 DNA: TGTGCCAGCAGCTCAAAGAGGGGAAGAGGACAGGGGAACAATGAGCAGTTCTTC

CDR3 length: 15
J gene: TRBJ2-1
D gene: NA
clone size: NA
V gene: TRBV9
CDR3 protein: CASSVVAASYNEQFF
CDR3 DNA: TGTGCCAGCAGCGTAGTGGCGGCCTCCTACAATGAGCAGTTCTTC

CDR3 length: 13
J gene: TRBJ2-2
D gene: NA
clone size: NA
V gene: TRBV20-1
CDR3 protein: CSARDPIAGELFF
CDR3 DNA: TGCAGTGCTAGGGACCCGATCGCCGGGGAGCTGTTTTTT

CDR3 length: 17
J gene: TRBJ2-3
D gene: TRBD2
clone size: many
V gene: TRBV5-1
CDR3 protein: CASSHLLAGGNTDTQYF
CDR3 DNA: TGCGCCAGCAGCCATCTCCTAGCGGGGGGCAACACAGATACGCAGTATTTT

CDR3 length: 14
J gene: TRBJ1-6
D gene: NA
clone size: NA
V gene: TRBV25-1
CDR3 protein: CASSEYIRNSPLHF
CDR3 DNA: TGTGCCAGCAGTGAATATATCCGTAATTCACCCCTCCACTTT

CDR3 length: 11
J gene: TRBJ2-1
D gene: NA
clone size: NA
V gene: TRBV29-1
CDR3 protein: CSVVEFNEQFF
CDR3 DNA: TGCAGCGTTGTCGAGTTTAATGAGCAGTTCTTC

CDR3 length: 16
J gene: TRBJ2-1
D gene: TRBD2
clone size: few
V gene: TRBV6-2/TRBV6-3
CDR3 protein: CASSYSSGGGYNEQFF
CDR3 DNA: TGTGCCAGCAGTTACTCTAGCGGGGGCGGATACAATGAGCAGTTCTTC

CDR3 length: 11
J gene: TRBJ1-2
D gene: NA
clone size: many
V gene: TRBV12-3/TRBV12-4
CDR3 protein: CASSLGGGYTF
CDR3 DNA: TGTGCCAGCAGTTTAGGGGGGGGCTACACCTTC

CDR3 length: 13
J gene: TRBJ2-5
D gene: NA
clone size: NA
V gene: TRBV3-1
CDR3 protein: CASSQALRETQYF
CDR3 DNA: TGTGCCAGCAGCCAAGCACTCAGGGAGACCCAGTACTTC

CDR3 length: 14
J gene: TRBJ2-7
D gene: NA
clone size: many
V gene: TRBV2
CDR3 protein: CASSEGPDYYEQYF
CDR3 DNA: TGTGCCAGCAGTGAAGGTCCAGACTACTACGAGCAGTACTTC

CDR3 length: 16
J gene: TRBJ2-2
D gene: TRBD1
clone size: many
V gene: TRBV6-2/TRBV6-3
CDR3 protein: CASSSSGTGNTGELFF
CDR3 DNA: TGTGCCAGCAGTTCATCCGGGACAGGGAACACCGGGGAGCTGTTTTTT

CDR3 length: 13
J gene: TRBJ2-7
D gene: NA
clone size: NA
V gene: TRBV2
CDR3 protein: CASSGRRGTEQYF
CDR3 DNA: TGTGCCAGCAGTGGACGCCGGGGCACCGAGCAGTACTTC

CDR3 length: 12
J gene: TRBJ1-5
D gene: NA
clone size: few
V gene: TRBV28
CDR3 protein: CASKISNQPQHF
CDR3 DNA: TGTGCCAGCAAGATTAGCAATCAGCCCCAGCATTTT

CDR3 length: 16
J gene: TRBJ2-4
D gene: NA
clone size: many
V gene: TRBV5-1
CDR3 protein: CASSLAVGEAKNIQYF
CDR3 DNA: TGCGCCAGCAGCTTGGCCGTTGGGGAAGCCAAAAACATTCAGTACTTC

CDR3 length: 15
J gene: TRBJ2-1
D gene: TRBD2
clone size: many
V gene: TRBV11-2
CDR3 protein: CASSETSGNYNEQFF
CDR3 DNA: TGTGCCAGCAGTGAAACTAGCGGAAACTACAATGAGCAGTTCTTC